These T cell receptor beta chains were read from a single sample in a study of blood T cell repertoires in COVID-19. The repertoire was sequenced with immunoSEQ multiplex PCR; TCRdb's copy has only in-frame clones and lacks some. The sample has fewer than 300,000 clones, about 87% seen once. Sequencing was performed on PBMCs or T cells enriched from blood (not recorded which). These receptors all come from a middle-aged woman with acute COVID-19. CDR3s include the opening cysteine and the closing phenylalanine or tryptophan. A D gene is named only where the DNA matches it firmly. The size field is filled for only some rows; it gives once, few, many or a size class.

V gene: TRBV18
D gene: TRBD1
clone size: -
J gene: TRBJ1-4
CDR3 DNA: TGTGCCAGCTCACCCGGGACAGAAATGGTAAAACTGTTTTTT
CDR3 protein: CASSPGTEMVKLFF

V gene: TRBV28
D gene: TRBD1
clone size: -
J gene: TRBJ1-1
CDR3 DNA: TGTGCCAGCACCATCGATCAGGGGGAGGACACTGAAGCTTTCTTT
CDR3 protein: CASTIDQGEDTEAFF

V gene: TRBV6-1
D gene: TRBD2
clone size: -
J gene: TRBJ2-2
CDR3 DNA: TGTGCCAGCAGTGCGTTAGCGGGGCCGAACACCGGGGAGCTGTTTTTT
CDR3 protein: CASSALAGPNTGELFF

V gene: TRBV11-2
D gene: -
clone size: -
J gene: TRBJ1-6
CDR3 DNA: TGTGCCAGCAGCTTAAGGCAGGGTGGGAATTCACCCCTCCACTTT
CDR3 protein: CASSLRQGGNSPLHF

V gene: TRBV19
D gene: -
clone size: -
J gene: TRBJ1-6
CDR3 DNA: TGTGCCAGCGGGGTCGACACGAGCTCCTATAATTCACCCCTCCACTTT
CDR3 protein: CASGVDTSSYNSPLHF

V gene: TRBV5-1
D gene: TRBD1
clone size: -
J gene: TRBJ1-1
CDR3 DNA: TGCGCCAGCACACAGACAGGGGGCGGAAACACTGAAGCTTTCTTT
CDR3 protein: CASTQTGGGNTEAFF

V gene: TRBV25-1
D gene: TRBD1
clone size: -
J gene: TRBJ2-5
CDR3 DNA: TGTGCCAGCAGGGAAAGGGACAGTTCGGAGACCCAGTACTTC
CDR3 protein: CASRERDSSETQYF

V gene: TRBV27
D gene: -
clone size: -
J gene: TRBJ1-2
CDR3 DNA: TGTGCCAGCAGTTTCCTCCCGGGTACCAACTATGGCTACACCTTC
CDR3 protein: CASSFLPGTNYGYTF

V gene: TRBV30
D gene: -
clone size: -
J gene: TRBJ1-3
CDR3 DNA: TGTGCCTGGTCTACGGAGTCTGGAAACACCATATATTTT
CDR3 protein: CAWSTESGNTIYF

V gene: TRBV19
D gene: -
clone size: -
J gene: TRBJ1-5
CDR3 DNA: TGTGCCAGTAGTATCGGATCAGGTCGCAATCAGCCCCAGCATTTT
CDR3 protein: CASSIGSGRNQPQHF

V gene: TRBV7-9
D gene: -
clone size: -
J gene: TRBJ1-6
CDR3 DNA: TGTGCCAGCAGCTCGGAGAGCTCCTATAATTCACCCCTCCACTTT
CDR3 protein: CASSSESSYNSPLHF

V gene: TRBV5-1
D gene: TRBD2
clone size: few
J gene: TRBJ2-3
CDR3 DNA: TGCGCCAGCAGCCCTGGACTAGCGGAGAGCACAGATACGCAGTATTTT
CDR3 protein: CASSPGLAESTDTQYF

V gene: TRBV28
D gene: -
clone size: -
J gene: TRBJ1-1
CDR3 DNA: TGTGCCAGCAGTTTATTTTGGACTAGTGGGAACACTGAAGCTTTCTTT
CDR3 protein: CASSLFWTSGNTEAFF

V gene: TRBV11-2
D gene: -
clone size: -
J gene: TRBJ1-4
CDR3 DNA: TGTGCCAGCAGCCCCCCAGGGTTAGCTAATGAAAAACTGTTTTTT
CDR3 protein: CASSPPGLANEKLFF

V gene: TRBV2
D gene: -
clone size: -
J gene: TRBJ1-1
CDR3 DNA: TGTGCCAGCAGTGCAGGTACCTGGAACACTGAAGCTTTCTTT
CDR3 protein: CASSAGTWNTEAFF

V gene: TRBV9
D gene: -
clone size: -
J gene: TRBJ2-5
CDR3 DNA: TGTGCCAGCAGCGTATCTGGGCAGGGCCAAGAGACCCAGTACTTC
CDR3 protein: CASSVSGQGQETQYF

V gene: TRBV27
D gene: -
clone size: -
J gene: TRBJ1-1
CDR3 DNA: TGTGCCAGCAGCTCAGGGTCTGAAGCTTTCTTT
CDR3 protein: CASSSGSEAFF

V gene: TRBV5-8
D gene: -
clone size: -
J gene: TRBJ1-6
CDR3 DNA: TGTGCCAGCAGCTTGTCCCCACTTTTAAATTCACCCCTCCACTTT
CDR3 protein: CASSLSPLLNSPLHF